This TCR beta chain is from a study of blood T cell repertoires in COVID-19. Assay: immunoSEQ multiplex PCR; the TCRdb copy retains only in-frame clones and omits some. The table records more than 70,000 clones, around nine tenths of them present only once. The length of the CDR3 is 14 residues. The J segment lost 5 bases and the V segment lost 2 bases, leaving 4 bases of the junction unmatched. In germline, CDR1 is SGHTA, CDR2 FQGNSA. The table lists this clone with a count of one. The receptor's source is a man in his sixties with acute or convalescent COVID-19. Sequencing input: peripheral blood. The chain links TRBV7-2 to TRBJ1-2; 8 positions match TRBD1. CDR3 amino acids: CASSLQGAWYGYTF. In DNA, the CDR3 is TGTGCCAGCAGCTTACAGGGGGCATGGTATGGCTACACCTTC.